The subject of this entry is one T cell receptor beta chain. This sample was included in a study of blood T cell repertoires in COVID-19. Original analysis: Amplification of reference gene primers provided the estimated nucleated cell counts. Some clones are missing from TCRdb's copy, which holds only in-frame ones; the method was immunoSEQ multiplex PCR. V, J and clone size are those of that table, while D and trimming were read from the DNA. The table has 350,000 to 400,000 clones, around 91% seen once. V lost 7 bases to trimming and J lost 3 bases, with 18 bases between them. The germline gives CDR1 SGDLS, CDR2 YYNGEE. CDR3 length: 15 amino acids.

The chain is built from TRBV9 and TRBJ2-3, with a tentative D call TRBD2 (6 bases). The sample was PBMCs or T cells enriched from blood (not recorded which). The sequence was obtained from a man younger than 35 who had recovered from COVID-19. This chain's CDR3 is CASATRGLVTDTQYF. CDR3 nucleotide sequence: TGTGCCAGCGCCACCCGGGGGTTAGTTACAGATACGCAGTATTTT. Variable domain in full (rest from reference TRBV9 and TRBJ2-3): DSGVTQTPKHLITATGQRVTLRCSPRSGDLSVYWYQQSLDQGLQFLIQYYNGEERAKGNILERFSAQQFPDLHSELNLSSLELGDSALYFCASATRGLVTDTQYFGPGTRLTVL.